This T cell receptor beta chain appears in the sequencing data of a study of regulatory T cells in long-lasting Graves disease. General study results and limits: Newly diagnosed Graves' patients exceeded persistent ones in TCR diversity. Thyroid tissue went unstudied; only peripheral blood was examined.

Time point indicated: persistent/refractory GD, antithyroid drugs over 5 years with positive TRAb. After RNA was extracted from PBMCs, the TCR library was made from it. Per American Thyroid Association guidelines, Graves' disease was diagnosed. EDTA tubes collected roughly 10 milliliters of peripheral blood. This clonotype came up a few times. Its antigen is not identified. iRepertoire HTBI primers and Arm-PCR of CDR3 regions built TCR beta libraries. TCRdb reprocessed the multiplex PCR reads via MiXCR and lists one record per CDR3 protein. The sample includes 450,000 or so distinct CDR3 sequences, 20% of them seen just once. Germline V CDR1 and CDR2: KGHSH, LQKENI. The CDR3 is 15 amino acids. V lost 1 base to trimming and J lost 2 bases, with 12 bases between them.

The sequencing here drew on peripheral blood mononuclear cells (PBMCs), taken when the disease was refractory, from a patient treated with antithyroid drugs. This receptor was obtained from a female donor with Graves disease. The chain uses TRBV18 and TRBJ2-7; perhaps TRBD1 as D (6 bases). The CDR3 loop reads CASSPRSQGTYEQYF. In DNA form, the CDR3 reads TGTGCCAGCTCACCACGGTCACAGGGTACCTACGAGCAGTACTTC.